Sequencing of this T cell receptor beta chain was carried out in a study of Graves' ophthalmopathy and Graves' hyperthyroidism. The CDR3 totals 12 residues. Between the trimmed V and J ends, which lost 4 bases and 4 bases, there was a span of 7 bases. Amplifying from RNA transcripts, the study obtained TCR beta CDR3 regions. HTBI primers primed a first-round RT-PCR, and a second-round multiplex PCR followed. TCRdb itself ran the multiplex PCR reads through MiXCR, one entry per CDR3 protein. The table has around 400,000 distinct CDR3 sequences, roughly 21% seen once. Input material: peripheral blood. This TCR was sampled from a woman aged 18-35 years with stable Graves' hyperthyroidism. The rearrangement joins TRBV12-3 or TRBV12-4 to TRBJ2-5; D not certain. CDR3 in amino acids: CASSWTSETQYF. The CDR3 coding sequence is TGTGCCAGCAGTTGGACGTCAGAGACCCAGTACTTC.